The clone carrying this T cell receptor (beta chain) was observed a handful of times. This sample was taken from a study of T-cell memory formation after mild COVID-19. This CDR3 comprises 14 residues. V was shortened by 0 bases and J by 3 bases, with 9 bases between the two germline ends. Germline V gives CDR1 SGHNT, CDR2 YYREEE (reference sequence). TCRdb redid the calling of the 5' RACE reads with MiXCR, one entry per CDR3 protein. The table has around 99,000 distinct CDR3 sequences, around 15% seen once; the top ten hold 35% to 50%. The J gene is TRBJ1-1, the V gene TRBV5-4; D unclear. Sequencing used PBMCs or a T cell subset sorted from them (not recorded which). The TCR originated in a young man who had mild COVID-19 (a few samples of this study predate the infection). Cell type and time point are not known. The CDR3 protein is CASSLDGIHTEAFF. The CDR3 nucleotides read TGTGCCAGCAGCTTGGACGGGATCCACACTGAAGCTTTCTTT.